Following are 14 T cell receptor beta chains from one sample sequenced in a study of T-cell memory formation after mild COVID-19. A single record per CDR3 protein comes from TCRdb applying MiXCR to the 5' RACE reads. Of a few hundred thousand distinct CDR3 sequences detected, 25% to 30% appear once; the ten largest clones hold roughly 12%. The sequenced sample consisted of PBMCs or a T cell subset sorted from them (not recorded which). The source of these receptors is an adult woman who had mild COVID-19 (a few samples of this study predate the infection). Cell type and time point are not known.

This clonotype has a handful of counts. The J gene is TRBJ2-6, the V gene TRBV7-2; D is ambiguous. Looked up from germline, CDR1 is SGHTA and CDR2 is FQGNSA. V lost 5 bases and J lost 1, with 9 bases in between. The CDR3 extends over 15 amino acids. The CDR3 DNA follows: TGTGCCAGCAGCCGTCAGGAATCTGGGGCCAACGTCCTGACTTTC. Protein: CASSRQESGANVLTF.

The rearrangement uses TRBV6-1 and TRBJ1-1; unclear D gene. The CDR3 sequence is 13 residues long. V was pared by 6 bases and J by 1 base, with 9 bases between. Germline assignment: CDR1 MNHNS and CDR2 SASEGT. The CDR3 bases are TGTGCCAGCAGGGCGGCCGGGAACACTGAAGCTTTCTTT. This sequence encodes CASRAAGNTEAFF.

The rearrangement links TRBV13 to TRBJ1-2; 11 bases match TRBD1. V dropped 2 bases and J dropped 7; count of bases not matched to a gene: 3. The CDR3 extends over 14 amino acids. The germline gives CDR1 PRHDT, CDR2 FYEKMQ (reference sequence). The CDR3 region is CASSLPDRGPGYTF. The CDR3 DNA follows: TGTGCCAGCAGCTTACCGGACAGGGGGCCTGGCTACACCTTC.

For the CDR3, the DNA is TGTGCCAGCAGCCCCCAGGGGACGGCCTACGAGCAGTACTTC. As protein: CASSPQGTAYEQYF. V and J are TRBV5-5 and TRBJ2-7; a weak D match, TRBD1 (6 bases). The length of the CDR3 is 14 residues. V lost 4 bases to trimming and J lost 2 bases, with 13 bases between them. Germline CDR1 and CDR2: SGHKS and YYEKEE (reference sequence).

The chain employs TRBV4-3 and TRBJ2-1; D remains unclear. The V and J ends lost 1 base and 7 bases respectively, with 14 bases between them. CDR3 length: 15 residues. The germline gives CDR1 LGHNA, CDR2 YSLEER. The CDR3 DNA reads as TGCGCCAGCAGCCAAGGTGGAATGGACGAAAATGAGCAGTTCTTC. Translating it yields CASSQGGMDENEQFF.

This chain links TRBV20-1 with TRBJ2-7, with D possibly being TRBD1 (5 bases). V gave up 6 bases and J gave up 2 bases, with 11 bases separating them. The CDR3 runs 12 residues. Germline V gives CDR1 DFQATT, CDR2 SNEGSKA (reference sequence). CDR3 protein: CSAFDSPYEQYF. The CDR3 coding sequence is TGCAGTGCCTTCGACAGCCCCTACGAGCAGTACTTC.

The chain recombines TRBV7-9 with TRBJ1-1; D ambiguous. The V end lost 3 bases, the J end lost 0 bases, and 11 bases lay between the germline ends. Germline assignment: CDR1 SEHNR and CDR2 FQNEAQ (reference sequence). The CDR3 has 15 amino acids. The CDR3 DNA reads TGTGCCAGCAGCTTCCTGGAAGGAGTGAACACTGAAGCTTTCTTT. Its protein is CASSFLEGVNTEAFF. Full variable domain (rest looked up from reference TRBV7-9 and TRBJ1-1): DTGVSQNPRHKITKRGQNVTFRCDPISEHNRLYWYRQTLGQGPEFLTYFQNEAQLEKSRLLSDRFSAERPKGSFSTLEIQRTEQGDSAMYLCASSFLEGVNTEAFFGQGTRLTVV.

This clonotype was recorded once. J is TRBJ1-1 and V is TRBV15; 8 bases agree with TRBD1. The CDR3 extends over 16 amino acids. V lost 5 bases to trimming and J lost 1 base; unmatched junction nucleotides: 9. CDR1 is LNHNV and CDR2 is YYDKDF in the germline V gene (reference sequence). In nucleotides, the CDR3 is TGTGCCACCAGCGGAACCTTCGACAGGGGGAACACTGAAGCTTTCTTT. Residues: CATSGTFDRGNTEAFF. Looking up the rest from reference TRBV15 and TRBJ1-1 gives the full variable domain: DAMVIQNPRYQVTQFGKPVTLSCSQTLNHNVMYWYQQKSSQAPKLLFHYYDKDFNNEADTPDNFQSRRPNTSFCFLDIRSPGLGDTAMYLCATSGTFDRGNTEAFFGQGTRLTVV.

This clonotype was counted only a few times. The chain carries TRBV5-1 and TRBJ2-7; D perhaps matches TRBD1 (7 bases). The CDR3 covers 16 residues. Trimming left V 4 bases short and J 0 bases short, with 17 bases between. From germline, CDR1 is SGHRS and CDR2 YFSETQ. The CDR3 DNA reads TGCGCCAGCAGCCCGGGCGGGACAGTGAGCTCCTACGAGCAGTACTTC. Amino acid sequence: CASSPGGTVSSYEQYF.

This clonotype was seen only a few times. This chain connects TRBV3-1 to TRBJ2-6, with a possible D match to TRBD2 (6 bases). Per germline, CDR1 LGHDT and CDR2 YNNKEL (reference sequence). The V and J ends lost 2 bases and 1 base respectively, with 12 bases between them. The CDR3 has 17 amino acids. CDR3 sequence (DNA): TGTGCCAGCAGCCAAAGCGGGCGCCGTTCTGGGGCCAACGTCCTGACTTTC. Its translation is CASSQSGRRSGANVLTF.

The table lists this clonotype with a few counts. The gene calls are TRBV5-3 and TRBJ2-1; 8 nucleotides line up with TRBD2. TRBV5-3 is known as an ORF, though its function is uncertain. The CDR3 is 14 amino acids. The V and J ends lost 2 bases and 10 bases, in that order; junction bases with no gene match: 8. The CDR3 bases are TGTGCCAGAAGCTTCGGCGGGAGGACACTAGAGCAGTTCTTC. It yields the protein CARSFGGRTLEQFF.

This CDR3 reads CASSLGRGAAFF. The CDR3 nucleotides are TGTGCCAGCAGTCTCGGACGGGGGGCAGCTTTCTTT. The V and J genes are TRBV12-3 or TRBV12-4 and TRBJ1-1; tentative D call: TRBD1 (6 bases). Trimming cost V 5 bases and J 10 bases, with 14 bases left between them. The CDR3 length is 12 residues.

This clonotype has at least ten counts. The DNA of the CDR3 is TGTGCCAGCAGCCTTTATTGGGGGGGCCTGGATACGCAGTATTTT. Protein sequence: CASSLYWGGLDTQYF. V is TRBV3-1 and J is TRBJ2-3; D is possibly TRBD2 (7 bases). This CDR3 has 15 amino acids. Germline-derived CDR1 and CDR2 are LGHDT and YNNKEL (reference sequence). Trimming removed 4 bases from V and 6 bases from J, with 17 bases in between.

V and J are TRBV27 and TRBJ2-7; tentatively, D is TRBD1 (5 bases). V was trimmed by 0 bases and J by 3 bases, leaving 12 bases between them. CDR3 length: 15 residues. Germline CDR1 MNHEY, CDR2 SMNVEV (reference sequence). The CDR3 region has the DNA TGTGCCAGCAGTTTATCAGGGGCCTTGAACTACGAGCAGTACTTC. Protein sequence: CASSLSGALNYEQYF.